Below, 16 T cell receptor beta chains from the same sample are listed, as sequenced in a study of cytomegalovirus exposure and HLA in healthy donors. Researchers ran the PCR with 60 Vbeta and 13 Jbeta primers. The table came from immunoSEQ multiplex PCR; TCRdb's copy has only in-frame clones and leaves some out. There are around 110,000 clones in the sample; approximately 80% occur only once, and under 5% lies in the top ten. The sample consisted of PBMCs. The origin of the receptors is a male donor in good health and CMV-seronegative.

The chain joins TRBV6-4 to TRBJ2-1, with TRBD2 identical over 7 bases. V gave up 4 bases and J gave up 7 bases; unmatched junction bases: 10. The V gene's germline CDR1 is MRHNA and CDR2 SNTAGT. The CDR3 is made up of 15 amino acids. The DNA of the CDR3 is TGTGCCAGCAGTGTCCACAGCGGGGAGAGTAATGAGCAGTTCTTC. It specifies CASSVHSGESNEQFF.

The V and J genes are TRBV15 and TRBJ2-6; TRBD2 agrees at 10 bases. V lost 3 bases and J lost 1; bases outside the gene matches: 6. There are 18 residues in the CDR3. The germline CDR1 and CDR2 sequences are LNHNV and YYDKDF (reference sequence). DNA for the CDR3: TGTGCCACCAGCAGCATCACTAGCGGGACTTCTGGGGCCAACGTCCTGACTTTC. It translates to CATSSITSGTSGANVLTF.

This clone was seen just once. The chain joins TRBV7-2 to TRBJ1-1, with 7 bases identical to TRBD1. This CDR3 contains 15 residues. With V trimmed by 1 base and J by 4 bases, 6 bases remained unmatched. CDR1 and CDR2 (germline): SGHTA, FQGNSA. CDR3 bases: TGTGCCAGCAGCTTAGGCGGCAGGGGGAGCACTGAAGCTTTCTTT. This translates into CASSLGGRGSTEAFF.

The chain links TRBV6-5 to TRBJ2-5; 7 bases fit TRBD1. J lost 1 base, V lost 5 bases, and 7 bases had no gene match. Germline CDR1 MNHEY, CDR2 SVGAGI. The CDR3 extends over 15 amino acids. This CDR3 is CASSPRDSLQETQYF. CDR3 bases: TGTGCCAGCAGTCCCCGGGACAGCCTCCAAGAGACCCAGTACTTC.

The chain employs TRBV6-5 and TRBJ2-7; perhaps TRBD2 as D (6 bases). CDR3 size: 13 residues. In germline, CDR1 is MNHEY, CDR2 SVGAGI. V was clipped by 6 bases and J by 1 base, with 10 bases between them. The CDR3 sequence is CASRPGGSYEQYF. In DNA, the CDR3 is TGTGCCAGCAGACCCGGGGGTTCCTACGAGCAGTACTTC.

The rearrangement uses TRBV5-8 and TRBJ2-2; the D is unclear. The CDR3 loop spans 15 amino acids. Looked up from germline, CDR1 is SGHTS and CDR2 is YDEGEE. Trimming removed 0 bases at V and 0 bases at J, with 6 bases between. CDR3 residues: CASSLAGPNTGELFF. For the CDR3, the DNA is TGTGCCAGCAGCTTGGCGGGTCCGAACACCGGGGAGCTGTTTTTT.

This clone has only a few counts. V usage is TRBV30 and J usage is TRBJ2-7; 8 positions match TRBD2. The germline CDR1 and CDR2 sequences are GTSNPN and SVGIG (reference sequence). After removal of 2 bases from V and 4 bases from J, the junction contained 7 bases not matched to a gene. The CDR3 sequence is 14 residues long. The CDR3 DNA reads TGTGCCTGGAGTCTCGGACTAGCCGCTTACGAGCAGTACTTC. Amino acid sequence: CAWSLGLAAYEQYF.

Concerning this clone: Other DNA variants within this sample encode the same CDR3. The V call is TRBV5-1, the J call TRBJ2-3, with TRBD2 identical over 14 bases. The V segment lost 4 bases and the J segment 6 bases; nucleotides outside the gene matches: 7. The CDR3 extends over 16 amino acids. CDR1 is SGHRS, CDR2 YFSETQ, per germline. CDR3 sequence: CASSPRLAGGPDTQYF. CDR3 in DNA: TGCGCCAGCAGCCCGAGACTAGCGGGAGGGCCGGATACGCAGTATTTT.

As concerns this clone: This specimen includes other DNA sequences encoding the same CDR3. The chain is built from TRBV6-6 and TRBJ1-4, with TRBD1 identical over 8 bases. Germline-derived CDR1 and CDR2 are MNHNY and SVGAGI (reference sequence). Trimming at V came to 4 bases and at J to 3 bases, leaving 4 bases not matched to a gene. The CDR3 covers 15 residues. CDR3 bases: TGTGCCAGCAGTTTTCAGGGGGCAGCTAATGAAAAACTGTTTTTT. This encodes CASSFQGAANEKLFF.

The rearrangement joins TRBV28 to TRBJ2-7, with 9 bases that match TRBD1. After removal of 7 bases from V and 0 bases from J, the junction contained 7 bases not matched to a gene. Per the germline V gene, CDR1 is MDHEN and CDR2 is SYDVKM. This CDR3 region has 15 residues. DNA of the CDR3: TGTGCCAGCACCATCGGACAGGGGAGCTCCTACGAGCAGTACTTC. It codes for CASTIGQGSSYEQYF.

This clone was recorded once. CDR3 loop: CASSLESANEKLFF. CDR3 DNA: TGTGCCAGCAGCTTAGAGTCAGCTAATGAAAAACTGTTTTTT. The genes are TRBV7-9 and TRBJ1-4; D is unclear. The CDR3 runs to 14 residues. From germline, CDR1 is SEHNR and CDR2 FQNEAQ (reference sequence). V lost 1 base to trimming and J lost 3 bases, with 6 bases between them.

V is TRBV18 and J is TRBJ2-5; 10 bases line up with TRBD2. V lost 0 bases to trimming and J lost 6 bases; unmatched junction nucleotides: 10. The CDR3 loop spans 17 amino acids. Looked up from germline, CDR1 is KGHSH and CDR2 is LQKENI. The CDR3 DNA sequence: TGTGCCAGCTCACCACCGATCGCTAGCGGGAGTATGAAGACCCAGTACTTC. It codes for CASSPPIASGSMKTQYF. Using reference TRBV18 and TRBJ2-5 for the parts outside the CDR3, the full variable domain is NAGVMQNPRHLVRRRGQEARLRCSPMKGHSHVYWYRQLPEEGLKFMVYLQKENIIDESGMPKERFSAEFPKEGPSILRIQQVVRGDSAAYFCASSPPIASGSMKTQYFGPGTRLLVL.

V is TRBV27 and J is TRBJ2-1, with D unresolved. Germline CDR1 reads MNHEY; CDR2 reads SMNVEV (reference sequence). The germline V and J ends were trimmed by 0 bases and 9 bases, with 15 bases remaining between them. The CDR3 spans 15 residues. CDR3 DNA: TGTGCCAGCAGTTTATCGAAGGCAGGCAGTATTGAGCAGTTCTTC. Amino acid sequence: CASSLSKAGSIEQFF.

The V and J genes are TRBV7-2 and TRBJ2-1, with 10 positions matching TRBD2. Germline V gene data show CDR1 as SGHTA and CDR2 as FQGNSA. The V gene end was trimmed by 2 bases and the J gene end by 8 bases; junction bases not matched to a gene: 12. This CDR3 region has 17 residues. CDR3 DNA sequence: TGTGCCAGCAGCTTATCGCGAGGGGGACTAGCGTCCGATGAGCAGTTCTTC. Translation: CASSLSRGGLASDEQFF.

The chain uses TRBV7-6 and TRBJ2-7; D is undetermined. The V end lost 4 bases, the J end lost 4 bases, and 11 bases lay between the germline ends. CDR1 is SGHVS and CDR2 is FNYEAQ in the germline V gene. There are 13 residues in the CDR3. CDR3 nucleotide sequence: TGTGCCAGCAGCTCACAGAGTCCTTACGAGCAGTACTTC. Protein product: CASSSQSPYEQYF.

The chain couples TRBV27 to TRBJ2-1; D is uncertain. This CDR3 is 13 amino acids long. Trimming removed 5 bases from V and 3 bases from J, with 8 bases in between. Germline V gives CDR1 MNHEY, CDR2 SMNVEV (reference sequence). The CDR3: CASSTSFYNEQFF. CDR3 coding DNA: TGTGCCAGCAGTACTTCCTTCTACAATGAGCAGTTCTTC.